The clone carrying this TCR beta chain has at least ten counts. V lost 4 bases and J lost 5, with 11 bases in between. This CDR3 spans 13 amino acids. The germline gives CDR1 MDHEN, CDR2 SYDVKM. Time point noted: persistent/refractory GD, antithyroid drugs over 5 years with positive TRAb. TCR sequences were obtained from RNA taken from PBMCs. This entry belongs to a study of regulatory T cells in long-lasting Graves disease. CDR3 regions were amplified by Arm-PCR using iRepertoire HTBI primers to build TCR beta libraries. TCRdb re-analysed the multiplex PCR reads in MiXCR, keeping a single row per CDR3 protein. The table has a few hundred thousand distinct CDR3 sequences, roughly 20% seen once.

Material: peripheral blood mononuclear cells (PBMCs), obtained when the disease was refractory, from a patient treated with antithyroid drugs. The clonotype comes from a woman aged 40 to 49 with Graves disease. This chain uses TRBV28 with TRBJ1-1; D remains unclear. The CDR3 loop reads CASSSTIWTEAFF. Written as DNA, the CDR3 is TGTGCCAGCAGTTCAACCATATGGACTGAAGCTTTCTTT. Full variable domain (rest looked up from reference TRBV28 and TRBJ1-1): DVKVTQSSRYLVKRTGEKVFLECVQDMDHENMFWYRQDPGLGLRLIYFSYDVKMKEKGDIPEGYSVSREKKERFSLILESASTNQTSMYLCASSSTIWTEAFFGQGTRLTVV.